This T cell receptor (beta chain) was recorded in a study of T cells expressing NK-cell markers. Germline V CDR1 and CDR2: SGHVS, FQNEAQ. This CDR3 is built from 15 residues. TCRdb reprocessed the 5' RACE reads and reports one entry per CDR3 protein, with no DNA. The sample data list about 370,000 distinct CDR3 sequences. Sequenced material: blood T cells: a sorted CD56 or NKG2C T cell subset, CD4+ or CD8+ T cells, or bulk PBMC T cells (not recorded which). This clonotype was sampled from a woman in her fifties or sixties in good health. This chain uses TRBV7-8 with TRBJ2-5; the D gene TCRdb calls, TRBD1, cannot be checked with no DNA. CDR3 sequence: CASSSPGGARETQYF.